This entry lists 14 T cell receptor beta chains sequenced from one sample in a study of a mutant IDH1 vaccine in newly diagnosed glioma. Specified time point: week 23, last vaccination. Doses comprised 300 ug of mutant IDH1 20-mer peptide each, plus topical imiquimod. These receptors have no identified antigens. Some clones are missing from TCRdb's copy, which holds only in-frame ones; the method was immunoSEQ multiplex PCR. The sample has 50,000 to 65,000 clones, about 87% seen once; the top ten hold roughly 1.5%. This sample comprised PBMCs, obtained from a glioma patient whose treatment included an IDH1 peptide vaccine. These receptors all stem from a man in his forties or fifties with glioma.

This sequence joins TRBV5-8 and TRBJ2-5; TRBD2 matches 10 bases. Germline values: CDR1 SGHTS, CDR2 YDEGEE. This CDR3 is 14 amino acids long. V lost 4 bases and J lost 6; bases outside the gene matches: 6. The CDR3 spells CASSGGLALKTQYF. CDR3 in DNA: TGTGCCAGCAGCGGGGGACTAGCGCTAAAGACCCAGTACTTC.

The CDR3: CASSAYRGQAEQFF. The CDR3 DNA reads as TGTGCCAGCAGCGCTTACAGGGGGCAGGCTGAGCAGTTCTTC. This chain links TRBV9 with TRBJ2-1, with 9 bases fitting TRBD1. Germline V gives CDR1 SGDLS, CDR2 YYNGEE. This CDR3 spans 14 amino acids. V trimming: 3 bases; J trimming: 9 bases; junction bases outside the gene matches: 7.

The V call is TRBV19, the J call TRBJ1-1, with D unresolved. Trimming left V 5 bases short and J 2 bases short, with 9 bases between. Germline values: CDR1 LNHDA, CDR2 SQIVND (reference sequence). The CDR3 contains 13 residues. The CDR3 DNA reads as TGTGCCAGTAGTTGGGGAGTTAACACTGAAGCTTTCTTT. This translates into CASSWGVNTEAFF.

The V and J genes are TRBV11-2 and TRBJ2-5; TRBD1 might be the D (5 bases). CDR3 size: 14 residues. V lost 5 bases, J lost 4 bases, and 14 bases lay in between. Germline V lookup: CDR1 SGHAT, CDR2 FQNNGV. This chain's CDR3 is CASSAGAVAETQYF. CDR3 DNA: TGTGCCAGCAGCGCTGGGGCGGTGGCAGAGACCCAGTACTTC.

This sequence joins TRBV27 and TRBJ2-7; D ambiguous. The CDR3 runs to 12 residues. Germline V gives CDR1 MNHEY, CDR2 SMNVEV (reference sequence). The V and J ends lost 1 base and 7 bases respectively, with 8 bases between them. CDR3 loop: CASSLYTGEQYF. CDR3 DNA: TGTGCCAGCAGTTTATACACGGGTGAGCAGTACTTC.

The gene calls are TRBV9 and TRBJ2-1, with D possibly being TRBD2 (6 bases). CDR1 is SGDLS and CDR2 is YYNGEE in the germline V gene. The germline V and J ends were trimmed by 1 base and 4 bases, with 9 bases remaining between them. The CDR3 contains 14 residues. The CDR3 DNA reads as TGTGCCAGCAGCGTAAGGGCGGGGTACAATGAGCAGTTCTTC. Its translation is CASSVRAGYNEQFF.

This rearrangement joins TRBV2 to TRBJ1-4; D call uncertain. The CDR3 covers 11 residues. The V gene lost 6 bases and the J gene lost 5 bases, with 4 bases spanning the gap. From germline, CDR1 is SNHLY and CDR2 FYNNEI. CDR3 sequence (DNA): TGTGCCAGCAGCGAAAATGAAAAACTGTTTTTT. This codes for CASSENEKLFF.

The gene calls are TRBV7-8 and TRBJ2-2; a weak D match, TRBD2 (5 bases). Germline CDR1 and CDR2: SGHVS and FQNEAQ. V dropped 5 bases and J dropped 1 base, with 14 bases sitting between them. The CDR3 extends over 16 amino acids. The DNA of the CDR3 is TGTGCCAGCAGCCCCGGGAACCGGATGAACACCGGGGAGCTGTTTTTT. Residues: CASSPGNRMNTGELFF.

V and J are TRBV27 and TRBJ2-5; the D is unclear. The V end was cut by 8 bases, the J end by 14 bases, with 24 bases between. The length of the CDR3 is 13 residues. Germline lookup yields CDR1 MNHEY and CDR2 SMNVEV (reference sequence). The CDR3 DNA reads TGTGCCAGCGGTACCCCCAATCAACCGGCGCGCTACTTC. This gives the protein CASGTPNQPARYF.

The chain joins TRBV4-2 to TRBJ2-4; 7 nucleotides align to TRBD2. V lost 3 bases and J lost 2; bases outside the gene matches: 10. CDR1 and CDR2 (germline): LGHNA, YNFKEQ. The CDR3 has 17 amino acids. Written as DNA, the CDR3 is TGTGCCAGCAGCCAGGATGCGACAGCGGGAACCAAAAACATTCAGTACTTC. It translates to CASSQDATAGTKNIQYF.

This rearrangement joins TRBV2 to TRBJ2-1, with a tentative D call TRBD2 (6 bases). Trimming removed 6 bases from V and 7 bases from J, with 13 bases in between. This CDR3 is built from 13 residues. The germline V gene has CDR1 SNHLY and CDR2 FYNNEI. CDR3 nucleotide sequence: TGTGCCAGCAGCTCGGGACTGGGGAATGAGCAGTTCTTC. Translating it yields CASSSGLGNEQFF.

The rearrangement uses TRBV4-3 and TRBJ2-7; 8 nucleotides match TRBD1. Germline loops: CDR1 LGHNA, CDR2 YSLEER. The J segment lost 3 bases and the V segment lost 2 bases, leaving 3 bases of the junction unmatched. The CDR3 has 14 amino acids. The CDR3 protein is CASSQITGGYEQYF. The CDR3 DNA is TGCGCCAGCAGCCAAATCACAGGGGGCTACGAGCAGTACTTC.

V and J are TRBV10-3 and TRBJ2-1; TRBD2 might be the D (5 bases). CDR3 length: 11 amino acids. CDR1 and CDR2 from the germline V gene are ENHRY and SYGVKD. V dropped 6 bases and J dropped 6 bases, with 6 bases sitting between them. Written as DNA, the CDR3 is TGTGCCATCAGGACTACCAATGAGCAGTTCTTC. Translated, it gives CAIRTTNEQFF.

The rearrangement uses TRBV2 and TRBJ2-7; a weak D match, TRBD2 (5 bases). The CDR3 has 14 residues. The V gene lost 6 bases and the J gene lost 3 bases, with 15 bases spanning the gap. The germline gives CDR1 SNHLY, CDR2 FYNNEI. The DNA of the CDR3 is TGTGCCAGCAGGGAGGAGGACCTTGGCTACGAGCAGTACTTC. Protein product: CASREEDLGYEQYF.